What follows describes a single TCR beta chain. The data stem from a study of shared clonotypes between healthy human individuals. The V gene's germline CDR1 is LNHDA and CDR2 SQIVND (reference sequence). V was trimmed by 5 bases and J by 5 bases, leaving 15 bases between them. The CDR3 extends over 14 amino acids. Assay: immunoSEQ multiplex PCR; the TCRdb copy retains only in-frame clones and omits some. The table records some 200,000 clones, about 93% of them present only once. Sample: naive CD4+ T cells sorted from blood. Subset of the sample: CD45RA+ positively selected. The chain has TRBV19 and TRBJ1-1, with D tentatively TRBD1 (6 bases). The receptor comes from a woman aged 25 to 39 in good health. The CDR3 sequence is CASSVRGGLTEAFF. CDR3 DNA sequence: TGTGCCAGTAGTGTCCGGGGGGGGCTGACTGAAGCTTTCTTT.